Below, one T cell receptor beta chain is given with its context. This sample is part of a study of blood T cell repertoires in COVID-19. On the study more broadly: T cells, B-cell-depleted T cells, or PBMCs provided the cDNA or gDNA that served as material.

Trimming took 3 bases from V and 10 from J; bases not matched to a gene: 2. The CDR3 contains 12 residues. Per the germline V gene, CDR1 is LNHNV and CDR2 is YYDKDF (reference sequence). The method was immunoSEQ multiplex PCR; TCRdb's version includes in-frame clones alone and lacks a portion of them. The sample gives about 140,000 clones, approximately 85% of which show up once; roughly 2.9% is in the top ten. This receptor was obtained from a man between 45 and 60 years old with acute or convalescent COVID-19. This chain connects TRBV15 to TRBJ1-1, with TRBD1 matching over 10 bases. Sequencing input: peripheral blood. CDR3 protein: CATSSDRGLAFF. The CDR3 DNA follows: TGTGCCACCAGCAGTGACAGGGGGCTAGCTTTCTTT.